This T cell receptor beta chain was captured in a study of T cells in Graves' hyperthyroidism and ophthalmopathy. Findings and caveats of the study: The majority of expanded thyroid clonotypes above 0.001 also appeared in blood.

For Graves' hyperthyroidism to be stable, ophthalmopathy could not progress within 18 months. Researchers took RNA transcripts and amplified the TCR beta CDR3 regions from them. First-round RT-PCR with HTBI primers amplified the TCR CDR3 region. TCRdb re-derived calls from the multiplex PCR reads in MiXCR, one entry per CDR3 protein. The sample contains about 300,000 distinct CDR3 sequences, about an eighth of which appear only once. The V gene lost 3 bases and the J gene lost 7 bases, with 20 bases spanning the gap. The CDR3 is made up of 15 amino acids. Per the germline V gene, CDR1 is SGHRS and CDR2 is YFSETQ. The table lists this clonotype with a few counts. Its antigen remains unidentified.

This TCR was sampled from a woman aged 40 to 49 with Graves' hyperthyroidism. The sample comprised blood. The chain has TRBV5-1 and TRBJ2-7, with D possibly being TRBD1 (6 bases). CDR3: CASSSGTSRGVEQYF. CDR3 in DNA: TGCGCCAGCAGCTCCGGGACATCAAGAGGGGTAGAGCAGTACTTC.